These T cell receptor beta chains were read from a single sample in a study of vaccination and CD4 T cells after COVID-19. Their target antigens are unknown. TCRdb re-analysed the PCR reads in MiXCR, keeping a single row per CDR3 protein. The sample contains some 9,600 distinct CDR3 sequences, less than 75% of which appear only once. Sequencing was performed on CD4+ T cells from blood, cultured in vitro. The receptors come from a human donor who had recovered from COVID-19. The CDR3 runs from the conserved cysteine through the conserved F or W. D genes are given only for firm matches.

CASSYRGYGYTF	TRBV6-2/TRBV6-3	.	TRBJ1-2
CASSPDSLRNQPQHF	TRBV7-2	.	TRBJ1-5
CASSLLRGTENGYTF	TRBV5-1	.	TRBJ1-2
CASSPRDTQYF	TRBV6-1	.	TRBJ2-3
CASSLMAASYGYTF	TRBV5-1	.	TRBJ1-2
CASSQSLGRGYGYTF	TRBV4-1	.	TRBJ1-2
CASRLRPRESSNQPQHF	TRBV6-1	.	TRBJ1-5
CASSLWQGTNSPLHF	TRBV5-4	.	TRBJ1-6
CASSFVAGPNEEQFF	TRBV7-3	.	TRBJ2-1
CASSLYSNQPQHF	TRBV12-3/TRBV12-4	.	TRBJ1-5
CATSRDLEGRGLGYTF	TRBV15	.	TRBJ1-2
CASSLGRGGYEQYFGPENTEAFF	TRBV7-6	.	TRBJ1-1
CASSYSSNQPQHF	TRBV7-2	.	TRBJ1-5
CSASGMGPDTQYF	TRBV20-1	.	TRBJ2-3
CSARLNRGTGELFF	TRBV20-1	TRBD1	TRBJ2-2
CASSLLASGRWNEQFF	TRBV11-3	TRBD2	TRBJ2-1
CASSSDGLSNQPQHF	TRBV7-9	.	TRBJ1-5
CSANPVGHSETQYF	TRBV20-1	.	TRBJ2-5
CASSKGQKETQYF	TRBV11-2	TRBD1	TRBJ2-5
CAWSGGQGMYQPQHF	TRBV30	.	TRBJ1-5
CASSLREVGNYGYTF	TRBV7-9	.	TRBJ1-2
CAILGQGVDTEAFF	TRBV2	TRBD1	TRBJ1-1
CASSYAAGREANYGYTF	TRBV6-5	.	TRBJ1-2
CASSYSRAIITDTQYF	TRBV6-5	.	TRBJ2-3
CSARQLAGDSSTDTQYF	TRBV20-1	TRBD2	TRBJ2-3
CSASGRVASGNTIYF	TRBV20-1	.	TRBJ1-3
CASTRTDFEAFF	TRBV7-9	.	TRBJ1-1
CSARTGSTDTQYF	TRBV20-1	TRBD1	TRBJ2-3
CASKTGSLYEQYF	TRBV6-2/TRBV6-3	TRBD1	TRBJ2-7
CSATDRRRGRSTEAFF	TRBV20-1	.	TRBJ1-1
CSAREAGVRPQHF	TRBV20-1	.	TRBJ1-5
CASTPRGDYNSPLHF	TRBV6-1	.	TRBJ1-6
CASSGPAGTQYF	TRBV12-3/TRBV12-4	.	TRBJ2-3
CSARDRGTNSPLHF	TRBV20-1	.	TRBJ1-6
CSARDFGRGGTEAFF	TRBV20-1	.	TRBJ1-1
CASSTRSRSWEPQHF	TRBV2	.	TRBJ1-5
CASRGLAGGPTEGQETQYF	TRBV10-2	TRBD2	TRBJ2-5
CSARDYRTSRGLETQYF	TRBV20-1	.	TRBJ2-5
CASATDRGFTDTQYF	TRBV2	TRBD1	TRBJ2-3
CASSLQGIRTDTQYF	TRBV7-9	.	TRBJ2-3
CASSLAGGGEAFF	TRBV7-8	.	TRBJ1-1
CASRTTGGPETQYF	TRBV21-1	.	TRBJ2-5
CASSAGSSNQPQHF	TRBV25-1	.	TRBJ1-5
CASSRRTSGSTDTQYF	TRBV7-2	TRBD2	TRBJ2-3
CASSPKTGTEAFF	TRBV7-2	TRBD1	TRBJ1-1
CASSRDLRGGSGELFF	TRBV5-4	TRBD2	TRBJ2-2